This TCR beta chain was found in a study of PD-1 blockade in classical Hodgkin lymphoma. Findings and limits, study-wide: Later analyses included only patients treated at least 1 year post-ASCT.

Generated by immunoSEQ multiplex PCR, the TCRdb table keeps only in-frame clones and is missing some. This sample has 25,000 to 30,000 clones, with 55% to 75% found just once. Germline-derived CDR1 and CDR2 are GTSNPN and SVGIG (reference sequence). This CDR3 has 15 residues. The ends lost 4 bases at V and 4 bases at J; junction bases unmatched: 10. Every patient relapsed after autologous stem cell transplantation, and brentuximab vedotin exposure varied. A note on this clone: Its target is unknown.

This clonotype was obtained from a human donor with classical Hodgkin lymphoma. This specimen consisted of peripheral blood mononuclear cells (PBMCs), obtained before the second cycle of nivolumab. This chain joins TRBV30 and TRBJ2-7, with TRBD1 matching 10 bases. CDR3 amino acids: CAWNSGGQGSYEQYF. DNA for the CDR3: TGTGCCTGGAACTCCGGGGGACAGGGGAGTTACGAGCAGTACTTC.